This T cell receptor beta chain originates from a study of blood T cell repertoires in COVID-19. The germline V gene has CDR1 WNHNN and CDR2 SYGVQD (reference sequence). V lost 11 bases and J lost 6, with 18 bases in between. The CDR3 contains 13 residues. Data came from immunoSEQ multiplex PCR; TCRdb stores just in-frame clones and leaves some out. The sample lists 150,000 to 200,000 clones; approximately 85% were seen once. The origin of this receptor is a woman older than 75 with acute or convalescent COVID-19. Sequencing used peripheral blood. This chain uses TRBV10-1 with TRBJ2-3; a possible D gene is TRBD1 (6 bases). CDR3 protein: CAGRDTLWDTQYF. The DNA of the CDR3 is TGCGCCGGCCGGGACACGTTGTGGGATACGCAGTATTTT.